This TCR beta chain stems from a study of shared clonotypes between healthy human individuals. Study information: The donors, a couple of women and a few men, were aged 18 to 49. Per donor, three plates held CD4 naive cells, three held CD4 memory, two held CD8 naive and one held CD8 memory.

Genomic DNA (from each subset) was split evenly across several immunoSEQ plates. TCRdb keeps only in-frame clones here, not all; method: immunoSEQ multiplex PCR. The sample lists fewer than 1.6 million clones, around 98.5% occurring once. Germline V gene lookup returns CDR1 MGHDK and CDR2 SYGVNS. Trimming removed 0 bases at V and 9 bases at J, with 3 bases between. The CDR3 has 11 residues. All participating donors were Caucasian adults from Nashville, Tennessee. The source material was naive CD4+ T cells sorted from blood. Described subset: CD45RA+ positively selected. The origin of this receptor is a man younger than 40 in good health. The chain carries TRBV25-1 and TRBJ2-1, with D unclear. The CDR3 nucleotides read TGTGCCAGCAGTGAATATGGTGAGCAGTTCTTC. Translation: CASSEYGEQFF. Using reference TRBV25-1 and TRBJ2-1 for the parts outside the CDR3, the full variable domain is EADIYQTPRYLVIGTGKKITLECSQTMGHDKMYWYQQDPGMELHLIHYSYGVNSTEKGDLSSESTVSRIRTEHFPLTLESARPSHTSQYLCASSEYGEQFFGPGTRLTVL.